The entry below gives a single T cell receptor beta chain sequence along with its context. Germline trimming cut 2 bases from V and 4 bases from J; bases unmatched to any gene: 4. This CDR3 contains 13 residues. The V gene's germline CDR1 is GTSNPN and CDR2 SVGIG (reference sequence). The record originates from a study of blood T cell repertoires in COVID-19. Study at large: From T cells, B-cell-depleted T cells, or PBMCs came the material, which was cDNA or gDNA.

Under the authors' procedure: Quantification of nucleated cells was approximated via reference gene primer amplification. Libraries were prepared by immunoSEQ multiplex PCR; TCRdb keeps only in-frame clonotypes and omits some of them. Clonal size and the V and J genes are those of that table, whereas D and trimming came from the DNA. The sample shows roughly 34,000 clones, approximately 89% of them seen only once. The source of this sequence is a man aged 55 to 70 with active COVID-19. Material for sequencing was peripheral blood. V gene TRBV30 combines with J gene TRBJ1-2, with 7 bases that match TRBD1. The CDR3 loop is CAWSQGDGYGYTF. CDR3 DNA: TGTGCCTGGAGTCAGGGGGATGGCTATGGCTACACCTTC. Drawing the rest from reference TRBV30 and TRBJ1-2, the complete variable domain is SQTIHQWPATLVQPVGSPLSLECTVEGTSNPNLYWYRQAAGRGLQLLFYSVGIGQISSEVPQNLSASRPQDRQFILSSKKLLLSDSGFYLCAWSQGDGYGYTFGSGTRLTVV.